Listed below are T cell receptor beta chains from one sample, sequenced in a study of blood T cell repertoires in COVID-19. Some clones are missing from TCRdb's copy, which holds only in-frame ones; the method was immunoSEQ multiplex PCR. The repertoire holds fewer than 250,000 clones, with approximately 91% as singletons. Sequencing input: peripheral blood. The receptors come from a man in his forties with acute or convalescent COVID-19. The CDR3 runs from the conserved cysteine through the conserved F or W. The D gene is left open where the match is weak. A row's size may be missing; if present it is once, few, many or a size class.

. . 14 TRBJ1-5 TRBV19 TGTGCCAGTAGTATGTGGGAGGGCAATCAGCCCCAGCATTTT CASSMWEGNQPQHF
. . 16 TRBJ1-5 TRBV28 TGTGCCAGCAGCCCTTACGGGGCATTGGGGGGTCAGCCCCAGCATTTT CASSPYGALGGQPQHF
once TRBD1 17 TRBJ1-1 TRBV5-1 TGCGCCAGCAGCTTGGTCGGGACAGGGGGGTGGAACACTGAAGCTTTCTTT CASSLVGTGGWNTEAFF
. TRBD1 14 TRBJ2-1 TRBV7-9 TGTGCCAGCGGCCGGGGACAGGGGGCCGATGAGCAGTTCTTC CASGRGQGADEQFF
. TRBD2 15 TRBJ2-2 TRBV28 TGTGCCAGCAGCTCACCGGCGGGAGTTATCGGGGAGCTGTTTTTT CASSSPAGVIGELFF
. . 15 TRBJ1-6 TRBV2 TGTGCCAGCAGTGGATCTGGGGAGTATAATTCACCCCTCCACTTT CASSGSGEYNSPLHF
. TRBD1 16 TRBJ1-6 TRBV28 TGTGCCAGCAGTTTGGGGACAGGGGGCGCGGGTTCACCCCTCCACTTT CASSLGTGGAGSPLHF
. . 14 TRBJ1-2 TRBV4-1 TGCGCCAGCAGCCAGACCGGGACACTCTATGGCTACACCTTC CASSQTGTLYGYTF
few . 12 TRBJ2-5 TRBV29-1 TGCAGCGTTTCTCGGGGAATAGACACCCAGTACTTC CSVSRGIDTQYF
. TRBD2 14 TRBJ2-1 TRBV9 TGTGCCAGCAGCGTAGCTGGACTAGCGGGAGGGGAGTTCTTC CASSVAGLAGGEFF
. TRBD1 15 TRBJ1-5 TRBV6-5 TGTGCCAGCAGGAGACAGGGGGTTAGCAATCAGCCCCAGCATTTT CASRRQGVSNQPQHF
. . 14 TRBJ2-2 TRBV10-3 TGTGCCCCCAAGGGGCTGACGAACACCGGGGAGCTGTTTTTT CAPKGLTNTGELFF
. TRBD2 16 TRBJ2-5 TRBV18 TGTGCCAGCTCACCGACCGGGACTAGCGGGGGAGAGACCCAGTACTTC CASSPTGTSGGETQYF
. . 17 TRBJ2-5 TRBV6-2/TRBV6-3 TGTGCCAGCAGCCACCGCCTGACTACCTCCTTAAAGGAGACCCAGTACTTC CASSHRLTTSLKETQYF
. TRBD1 14 TRBJ2-2 TRBV13 TGTGCCAGCAGCGTACAGGGGCGTACCGGGGAGCTGTTTTTT CASSVQGRTGELFF
. TRBD1 14 TRBJ1-2 TRBV27 TGTGCCAGCAGTTTATTACAGGGGGTGGATGGCTACACCTTC CASSLLQGVDGYTF
. TRBD2 16 TRBJ2-5 TRBV5-1 TGCGCCAGCAGCTTGGGTGTAGCGGGAGGGAAAGAGACCCAGTACTTC CASSLGVAGGKETQYF
. . 13 TRBJ1-4 TRBV5-1 TGCGCCAGCAGCTCGTCCCCTAATGAAAAACTGTTTTTT CASSSSPNEKLFF
. . 16 TRBJ1-5 TRBV7-8 TGTGCCAGCAGCAAAACGGGCGGGTGGACCAATCAGCCCCAGCATTTT CASSKTGGWTNQPQHF
. TRBD1 13 TRBJ1-5 TRBV18 TGTGCCACGAGGACAGGGATTGATCAGCCCCAGCATTTT CATRTGIDQPQHF
. TRBD2 16 TRBJ2-5 TRBV2 TGTGCCAGCAGTGAAATGCTCGGGAGGGGGCAAGAGACCCAGTACTTC CASSEMLGRGQETQYF
. TRBD1 15 TRBJ1-5 TRBV5-1 TGCGCCAGCAGCCCGGGACAGGGGAAACATCAGCCCCAGCATTTT CASSPGQGKHQPQHF
. . 17 TRBJ2-5 TRBV3-1/TRBV3-2 TGTGCCAGCAGCCAAGGTTCCCTAGGAGAGGGACAAGAGACCCAGTACTTC CASSQGSLGEGQETQYF
. TRBD2 15 TRBJ2-1 TRBV4-3 TGCGCCAGCAGCCAGTGGACTAGCGGGGGCAATGAGCAGTTCTTC CASSQWTSGGNEQFF
. TRBD2 14 TRBJ2-1 TRBV7-9 TGTGCCAGCAGCTTACAGGCGGCGCGGGAGGGTCCGTTCTTC CASSLQAAREGPFF
. TRBD1 15 TRBJ2-7 TRBV28 TGTGCCAGCAGTTCGGACAGGGGTATGAACTACGAGCAGTACTTC CASSSDRGMNYEQYF
. . 16 TRBJ1-2 TRBV6-2/TRBV6-3 TGTGCCAGCAGCGGCGACGGGGCGGGGGCGGCCTATGGCTACACCTTC CASSGDGAGAAYGYTF
. . 14 TRBJ1-1 TRBV7-2 TGTGCCAGCAGCTTAGTGGGCACCTACACTGAAGCTTTCTTT CASSLVGTYTEAFF
. TRBD1 14 TRBJ1-6 TRBV27 TGTGCCAGCAGCATGGACAGGACGAATTCACCCCTCCACTTT CASSMDRTNSPLHF
. TRBD1 17 TRBJ2-2 TRBV7-9 TGTGCCAGCAGCTCGGCTCCGGGACAGAGGAACACCGGGGAGCTGTTTTTT CASSSAPGQRNTGELFF
. . 13 TRBJ2-3 TRBV11-3 TGTGCCAGCAGCTTGAGGCTGGCAGATACGCAGTATTTT CASSLRLADTQYF
. TRBD1 15 TRBJ2-5 TRBV6-6 TGTGCCAGCAGGCACGGGGGACAGGACCGTCGGACCCAGTACTTC CASRHGGQDRRTQYF
. TRBD2 18 TRBJ2-1 TRBV4-3 TGCGCCAGCAGCCATAACTCAATAGCGGGACTTTCCTACAATGAGCAGTTCTTC CASSHNSIAGLSYNEQFF
. TRBD1 17 TRBJ2-2 TRBV4-3 TGCGCCAGCAGCCAAGATTCCGGCAGGGGGCACACCGGGGAGCTGTTTTTT CASSQDSGRGHTGELFF
once TRBD1 14 TRBJ2-7 TRBV4-2 TGTGCCAGCAGTCCGGACAGGGTGCACTACGAGCAGTACTTC CASSPDRVHYEQYF
. . 13 TRBJ2-1 TRBV4-2 TGTGCCAGCAGCCAAGATGGGACACCTCGGCAGTTCTTC CASSQDGTPRQFF
. . 13 TRBJ2-3 TRBV11-2 TGTGCCAGCAGCTTAGTCCAGGGAGATACGCAGTATTTT CASSLVQGDTQYF
. . 13 TRBJ1-2 TRBV6-5 TGTGCCAGCAGTTACTTGGGCCCCGAAGGCTACACCTTC CASSYLGPEGYTF
. TRBD1 15 TRBJ2-4 TRBV7-9 TGTGCCAGCAGGCCGCCTACAGGGGGGATGAACATTCAGTACTTC CASRPPTGGMNIQYF
many . 15 TRBJ1-1 TRBV4-1 TGCGCCAGCAGCCAAGTTGCCGGAGGGGACGGTGAAGCTTTCTTT CASSQVAGGDGEAFF
few TRBD2 18 TRBJ2-1 TRBV7-3 TGTGCCAGCAGCTTAAATATTGGTGGGACTAGCGGGAGGACTGAGCAGTTCTTC CASSLNIGGTSGRTEQFF
once TRBD1 13 TRBJ1-2 TRBV6-6 TGTGCCATCCGCCAGGGGGCGGACTATGGCTACACCTTC CAIRQGADYGYTF
few TRBD1 16 TRBJ2-7 TRBV18 TGTGCCAGCTCCTGGGGTACAGGGGGCACTTTACGCGAGCAGTACTTC CASSWGTGGTLREQYF
. TRBD1 14 TRBJ2-5 TRBV18 TGTGCCAGCTCATCCGGGACAGGGGGGGAGACCCAGTACTTC CASSSGTGGETQYF
. TRBD2 18 TRBJ2-5 TRBV24-1 TGTGCCACCAGTGCTGCAGGGCCTAGCGGGAGTTTGTTCGAGACCCAGTACTTC CATSAAGPSGSLFETQYF
. TRBD2 16 TRBJ2-7 TRBV6-1 TGTGCCAGCAGTGTGTGGCCTAGCGGGGGGTATGACGAGCAGTACTTC CASSVWPSGGYDEQYF
. . 15 TRBJ1-4 TRBV19 TGTGCCAGTAGTATTTTCGACAGTCGGTATGAAAAACTGTTTTTT CASSIFDSRYEKLFF
. . 15 TRBJ2-5 TRBV2 TGTGCCAGCAGTGACCCTACGGGAAACTGGGAGACCCAGTACTTC CASSDPTGNWETQYF